This T cell receptor (beta chain) was identified in a study of human versus mouse CDR3 diversity and MHC coevolution. Study-wide results and caveats: The lowest clonal inequality scores came from most of the three human donors. By iCHAO1, human TCR beta clonotypes numbered about 1.5 million, the most. Compared with mice, human CDR3s carried more deletions and insertions on average.

Assay: immunoSEQ multiplex PCR; the TCRdb copy retains only in-frame clones and omits some. The sample records about 81,000 clones, 80% to 95% being singletons. The CDR3 consists of 15 residues. Germline CDR1 and CDR2: KGHSH and LQKENI. Trimming took 3 bases from V and 0 from J, leaving 9 bases between them. Cells were CD45RO-negative CD62L-positive naive CD4 T cells sorted from PBMCs. Worth noting for this clone: What it binds is not known.

The source material was naive CD4+ T cells from blood. Subset defined: CD45RO-negative CD62L-positive naive CD4 T cells. The sequence came from a person between 25 and 70 years old in good health. The V call is TRBV18, the J call TRBJ2-1; a weak D match, TRBD2 (6 bases). CDR3 in amino acids: CASSPGGPSYNEQFF. The CDR3 DNA sequence: TGTGCCAGCTCACCGGGGGGTCCCTCCTACAATGAGCAGTTCTTC.